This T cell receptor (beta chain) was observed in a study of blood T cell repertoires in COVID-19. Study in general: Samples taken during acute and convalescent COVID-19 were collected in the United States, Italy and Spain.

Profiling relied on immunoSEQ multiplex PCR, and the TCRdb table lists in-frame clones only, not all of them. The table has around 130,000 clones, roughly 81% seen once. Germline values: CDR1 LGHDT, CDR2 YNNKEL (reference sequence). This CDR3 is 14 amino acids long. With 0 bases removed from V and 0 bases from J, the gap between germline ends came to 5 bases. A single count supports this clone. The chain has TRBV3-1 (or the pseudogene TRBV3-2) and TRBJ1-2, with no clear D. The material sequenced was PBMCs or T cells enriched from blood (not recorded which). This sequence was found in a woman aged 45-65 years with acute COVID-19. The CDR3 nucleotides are TGTGCCAGCAGCCAAGAGGGCTCTAACTATGGCTACACCTTC. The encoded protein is CASSQEGSNYGYTF.